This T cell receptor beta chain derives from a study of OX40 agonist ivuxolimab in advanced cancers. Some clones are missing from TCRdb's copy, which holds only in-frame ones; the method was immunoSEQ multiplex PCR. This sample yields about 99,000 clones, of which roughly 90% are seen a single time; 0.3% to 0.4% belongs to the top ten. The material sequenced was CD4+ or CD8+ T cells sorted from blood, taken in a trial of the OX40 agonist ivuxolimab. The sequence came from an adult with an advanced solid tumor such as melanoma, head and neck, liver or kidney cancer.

The CDR3: CASSRGTSYNEQFF. In DNA form, the CDR3 reads TGTGCCAGCAGCCGAGGGACCTCCTACAATGAGCAGTTCTTC. The rearrangement joins TRBV11-1 to TRBJ2-1; D tentatively reads TRBD1 or TRBD2 (5 bases each). CDR1 SGHAT and CDR2 FQDESV come from the germline V gene (reference sequence). The length of the CDR3 is 14 residues. The V and J ends lost 5 bases and 0 bases respectively, with 8 bases between them. The full variable domain, completed using reference TRBV11-1 and TRBJ2-1, is EAEVAQSPRYKITEKSQAVAFWCDPISGHATLYWYRQILGQGPELLVQFQDESVVDDSQLPKDRFSAERLKGVDSTLKIQPAELGDSAMYLCASSRGTSYNEQFFGPGTRLTVL.